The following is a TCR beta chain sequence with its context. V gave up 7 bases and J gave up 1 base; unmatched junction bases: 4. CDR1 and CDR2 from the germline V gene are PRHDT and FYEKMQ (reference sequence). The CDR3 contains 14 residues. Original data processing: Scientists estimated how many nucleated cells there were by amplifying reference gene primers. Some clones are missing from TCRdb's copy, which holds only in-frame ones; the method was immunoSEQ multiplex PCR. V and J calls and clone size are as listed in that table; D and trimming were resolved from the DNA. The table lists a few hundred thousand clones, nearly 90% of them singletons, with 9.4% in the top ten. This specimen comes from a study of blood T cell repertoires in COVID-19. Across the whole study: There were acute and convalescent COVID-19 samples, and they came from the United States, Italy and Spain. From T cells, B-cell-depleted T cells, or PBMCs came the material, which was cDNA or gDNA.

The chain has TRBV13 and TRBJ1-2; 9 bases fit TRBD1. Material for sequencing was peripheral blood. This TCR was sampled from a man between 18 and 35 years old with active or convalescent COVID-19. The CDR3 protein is CASTGQGINYGYTF. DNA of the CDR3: TGTGCCAGCACCGGACAGGGGATTAACTATGGCTACACCTTC.